This is a list of T cell receptor beta chains from one sample in a study of blood T cell repertoires in COVID-19. Clones were read by immunoSEQ multiplex PCR, and TCRdb kept only the in-frame ones, dropping some. Of fewer than 300,000 clones listed, about 85% are singletons. Sequencing input: PBMCs or T cells enriched from blood (not recorded which). The origin of the receptors is a woman between 50 and 59 years old who had recovered from COVID-19. Both conserved end residues are part of each CDR3. The D gene is left open where the match is weak. A clone size is listed for some rows: how often the clone was seen (once, few, many), or a class if it is expanded.

clone_size	d_call	j_call	v_call	cdr3_aa	cdr3_nt
-	-	TRBJ1-1	TRBV28	CASSLVQYNTEAFF	TGTGCCAGCAGTTTAGTTCAGTACAACACTGAAGCTTTCTTT
-	-	TRBJ2-7	TRBV28	CASSFRDTDEQYF	TGTGCCAGCAGTTTCCGGGACACAGACGAGCAGTACTTC
-	-	TRBJ1-2	TRBV4-2	CASSQDRLTAAGGYTF	TGTGCCAGCAGCCAAGACCGATTGACGGCGGCTGGTGGCTACACCTTC
-	-	TRBJ2-5	TRBV24-1	CATSDTLLGPGETQYF	TGTGCCACCAGTGATACCCTCTTGGGGCCTGGAGAGACCCAGTACTTC
-	-	TRBJ2-5	TRBV6-2/TRBV6-3	CASSWVGAVQETQYF	TGTGCCAGCAGTTGGGTTGGGGCAGTCCAAGAGACCCAGTACTTC
-	-	TRBJ2-7	TRBV24-1	CATSDHQGPYEQYF	TGTGCCACCAGTGATCATCAGGGTCCCTACGAGCAGTACTTC
-	TRBD2	TRBJ2-1	TRBV7-2	CASSFISVFSGGYNEQFF	TGTGCCAGCAGCTTTATCTCGGTATTTAGCGGGGGATACAATGAGCAGTTCTTC
-	-	TRBJ2-3	TRBV18	CASSPSRQTDTQYF	TGTGCCAGCTCACCCAGCAGACAGACAGATACGCAGTATTTT
-	-	TRBJ1-5	TRBV18	CASSPDSNSNQPQHF	TGTGCCAGCTCACCGGACAGTAATAGCAATCAGCCCCAGCATTTT
-	TRBD1	TRBJ2-3	TRBV19	CASAKGRDREGVTQYF	TGTGCCAGTGCTAAAGGCCGGGACAGGGAGGGGGTTACGCAGTATTTT
-	-	TRBJ1-5	TRBV6-5	CASSYSSMQGNQPQHF	TGTGCCAGCAGTTACTCGAGTATGCAGGGTAATCAGCCCCAGCATTTT
-	-	TRBJ1-2	TRBV15	CATSAPGALIPGYTF	TGTGCCACCAGCGCTCCTGGGGCGTTGATCCCTGGCTACACCTTC
-	-	TRBJ2-2	TRBV11-2	CASSSDGRNTGELFF	TGTGCCAGCAGCTCAGACGGTCGGAACACCGGGGAGCTGTTTTTT
-	TRBD1	TRBJ1-1	TRBV28	CASSPRGTGNTEAFF	TGTGCCAGCAGTCCCAGAGGGACAGGGAACACTGAAGCTTTCTTT
once	-	TRBJ2-7	TRBV3-1/TRBV3-2	CASSQAAVSGEQYF	TGTGCCAGCAGCCAAGCGGCGGTGAGTGGCGAGCAGTACTTC
-	TRBD2	TRBJ2-5	TRBV7-2	CASSLGSSGNGETQYF	TGTGCCAGCAGCTTAGGTTCTAGCGGGAACGGGGAGACCCAGTACTTC
-	-	TRBJ1-1	TRBV30	CAWSRVGTEAFF	TGTGCCTGGAGTCGGGTTGGCACTGAAGCTTTCTTT
once	-	TRBJ1-5	TRBV3-1/TRBV3-2	CASSQERGSNQPQHF	TGTGCCAGCAGCCAAGAAAGGGGTAGCAATCAGCCCCAGCATTTT
-	-	TRBJ1-1	TRBV5-1	CASSFIGRGTEAFF	TGCGCCAGCAGCTTCATCGGGAGGGGTACTGAAGCTTTCTTT
-	TRBD1	TRBJ1-2	TRBV7-8	CASSWGQGEDGYTF	TGTGCCAGCAGCTGGGGACAGGGGGAGGATGGCTACACCTTC
-	TRBD1	TRBJ2-1	TRBV6-5	CASLGGQGHNEQFF	TGTGCCAGCCTGGGAGGACAGGGACACAATGAGCAGTTCTTC
once	-	TRBJ2-7	TRBV4-1	CASSQGGRTYEQYF	TGCGCCAGCAGCCAAGGGGGCAGAACCTACGAGCAGTACTTC
-	-	TRBJ1-3	TRBV2	CASRPYAGSIGNTIYF	TGTGCCAGCAGACCCTATGCGGGATCGATTGGAAACACCATATATTTT
-	-	TRBJ1-5	TRBV12-3/TRBV12-4	CASRTASNQPQHF	TGTGCCAGCAGGACAGCTAGCAATCAGCCCCAGCATTTT
-	-	TRBJ1-2	TRBV6-2/TRBV6-3	CASSMSDYGYTF	TGTGCCAGCAGTATGTCGGACTATGGCTACACCTTC
-	-	TRBJ1-2	TRBV30	CAWTFKGNHGYGYTF	TGTGCCTGGACATTTAAGGGGAACCACGGCTATGGCTACACCTTC